The 26 T cell receptor beta chains reported below all come from one sample, sequenced in a study of T cell repertoires in cytomegalovirus infection. A single record per CDR3 protein comes from TCRdb applying MiXCR to the reads. The data show 100,000 to 150,000 distinct CDR3 sequences, with 20% to 30% seen just once and 34% held by the top ten. For these TCRs, the target antigens are not known. The specimen was PBMCs, sequenced either directly or after in vitro stimulation (not recorded which). The receptors derive from a human donor in good health (CMV status not recorded). Some clones in this sample may be carry-over from other donors' samples.

This clonotype occurred a few times. The V call is TRBV20-1, the J call TRBJ2-2, with unresolved D. The CDR3 has 13 residues. Trimming stripped 0 bases from V and 4 bases from J, with 6 bases between. Looked up from germline, CDR1 is DFQATT and CDR2 is SNEGSKA (reference sequence). DNA of the CDR3: TGCAGTGCTAGAGATATTTCCACCGGGGAGCTGTTTTTT. This codes for CSARDISTGELFF.

The chain carries TRBV19 and TRBJ1-4; D is perhaps TRBD1 (5 bases). Germline values: CDR1 LNHDA, CDR2 SQIVND (reference sequence). V was clipped by 5 bases and J by 8 bases, with 15 bases between them. The CDR3 is 14 residues long. For the CDR3, the DNA is TGTGCCAGTAGTTCTGGGGCCCGTAAGGAAAAACTGTTTTTT. Amino acids: CASSSGARKEKLFF.

There are many counts of this clonotype. The chain has TRBV27 and TRBJ2-1; 7 bases map to TRBD2. Per the germline V gene, CDR1 is MNHEY and CDR2 is SMNVEV (reference sequence). There are 15 residues in the CDR3. Trimming cost V 3 bases and J 8 bases; bases outside gene matches: 10. CDR3 amino acids: CASSFYAGVVDEQFF. The CDR3 region has the DNA TGTGCCAGCAGTTTTTACGCGGGAGTGGTGGATGAGCAGTTCTTC.

This clonotype was picked up many times. V usage is TRBV4-1 and J usage is TRBJ2-5; maybe TRBD2 (5 bases). Trimming shortened V by 0 bases and J by 1 base, and 15 bases separated the two germline ends. CDR1 is MGHRA, CDR2 YSYEKL, per germline. CDR3 length equals 17 residues. DNA for the CDR3: TGCGCCAGCAGCCAAGATCCTTTGGGAGCGGTCCAAGAGACCCAGTACTTC. Its translation: CASSQDPLGAVQETQYF.

The chain uses TRBV5-4 and TRBJ2-1; D ambiguous. This CDR3 is 15 amino acids long. V was pared by 4 bases and J by 5 bases, with 16 bases between. Germline V gene sequence: CDR1 SGHNT, CDR2 YYREEE (reference sequence). CDR3 amino acids: CASSPPGGSNNEQFF. In DNA form, the CDR3 reads TGTGCCAGCAGCCCCCCTGGCGGTTCTAACAATGAGCAGTTCTTC. The full variable domain, rest sourced from reference TRBV5-4 and TRBJ2-1, is ETGVTQSPTHLIKTRGQQVTLRCSSQSGHNTVSWYQQALGQGPQFIFQYYREEENGRGNFPPRFSGLQFPNYSSELNVNALELDDSALYLCASSPPGGSNNEQFFGPGTRLTVL.

This clonotype has a count of ten or more. The V and J genes are TRBV7-2 and TRBJ2-7; TRBD2 is a possible D gene (6 bases). With 5 bases removed from V and 0 bases from J, the gap between germline ends came to 14 bases. CDR1 is SGHTA, CDR2 FQGNSA, per germline. This CDR3 has 15 residues. The CDR3 nucleotides are TGTGCCAGCAGCCCCGGGGACTGGAGCTCCTACGAGCAGTACTTC. Translation gives CASSPGDWSSYEQYF.

This clonotype was seen a few times. The V gene is TRBV19, the J gene TRBJ1-1, with D perhaps matching TRBD1 (5 bases). The V end lost 3 bases, the J end lost 6 bases, and 11 bases lay between the germline ends. This CDR3 spans 13 amino acids. Germline V gene sequence: CDR1 LNHDA, CDR2 SQIVND (reference sequence). Written as DNA, the CDR3 is TGTGCCAGTAGTATTTTGGGGGACCCTGAAGCTTTCTTT. Its translation: CASSILGDPEAFF.

This clonotype came up many times. The genes are TRBV7-2 and TRBJ2-1; 10 bases are a match to TRBD1. Germline V lookup: CDR1 SGHTA, CDR2 FQGNSA. The CDR3 sequence is 15 residues long. With 6 bases clipped from V and 8 bases from J, the junction kept 10 bases outside the gene matches. The CDR3 nucleotides read TGTGCCAGCAGGCCTCGGGACAGGGGCGACCATGAGCAGTTCTTC. It yields the protein CASRPRDRGDHEQFF.

The rearrangement links TRBV20-1 to TRBJ1-2; TRBD1 matches at 8 bases. V lost 4 bases and J lost 2; bases outside the gene matches: 6. Germline values: CDR1 DFQATT, CDR2 SNEGSKA (reference sequence). This CDR3 comprises 14 residues. DNA of the CDR3: TGCAGTGCTATTTTGGACAGGGCAAACTATGGCTACACCTTC. Its protein product is CSAILDRANYGYTF.

This clonotype was counted between two and nine times. The genes are TRBV27 and TRBJ2-2; 9 bases agree with TRBD1. The CDR3 is 16 residues long. Per the germline V gene, CDR1 is MNHEY and CDR2 is SMNVEV (reference sequence). V trimming: 3 bases; J trimming: 4 bases; junction bases outside the gene matches: 6. The DNA for the CDR3 is TGTGCCAGCAGTTTCCGGACAGGGGCGCGCACCGGGGAGCTGTTTTTT. It codes for CASSFRTGARTGELFF.

This clonotype came up a few times. The J gene is TRBJ1-4, the V gene TRBV10-2; D perhaps matches TRBD1 (6 bases). Trimming cost V 3 bases and J 7 bases, with 12 bases left between them. CDR1 is WSHSY and CDR2 is SAAADI in the germline V gene. The CDR3 length is 14 residues. For the CDR3, the DNA is TGCGCCAGCAGTGAAAGGACAGTCTCTGAAAAACTGTTTTTT. Translation gives CASSERTVSEKLFF.

This clonotype was seen a handful of times. V usage is TRBV7-9 and J usage is TRBJ1-1; the D is unclear. In germline, CDR1 is SEHNR, CDR2 FQNEAQ (reference sequence). There are 17 residues in the CDR3. The V gene lost 0 bases and the J gene lost 3 bases, with 17 bases spanning the gap. Written as DNA, the CDR3 is TGTGCCAGCAGCTTAGCCGAATTTGCTAATGTGGACACTGAAGCTTTCTTT. This sequence encodes CASSLAEFANVDTEAFF.

There are many counts of this clonotype. V and J are TRBV7-3 and TRBJ2-5; D call uncertain. The germline V gene encodes CDR1 SGHTA and CDR2 FQGTGA. The CDR3 is made up of 11 amino acids. The V gene lost 5 bases and the J gene lost 0 bases, with 1 base spanning the gap. The CDR3 spells CASSDQETQYF. CDR3 sequence (DNA): TGTGCCAGCAGCGACCAAGAGACCCAGTACTTC.

This clonotype was seen many times. The V call is TRBV7-2, the J call TRBJ2-3; weak D call: TRBD1 (6 bases). With 5 bases removed from V and 0 bases from J, the gap between germline ends came to 18 bases. CDR1 and CDR2 from the germline V gene are SGHTA and FQGNSA. This CDR3 is built from 17 residues. CDR3 coding DNA: TGTGCCAGCAGCCCCATTGGACAGACTACTAGCACAGATACGCAGTATTTT. Translating gives CASSPIGQTTSTDTQYF.

CDR3 residues: CASSRADRRYTGELFF. The CDR3 bases are TGTGCCAGCAGCCGGGCGGACAGGAGATACACCGGGGAGCTGTTTTTT. V usage is TRBV11-3 and J usage is TRBJ2-2; TRBD1 matches 7 bases. This CDR3 comprises 16 residues. V gave up 5 bases and J gave up 3 bases; unmatched junction bases: 9. Germline-derived CDR1 and CDR2 are SGHNT and YENEEA.

The gene calls are TRBV20-1 and TRBJ2-5; D may be TRBD1 (5 bases). V was shortened by 2 bases and J by 4 bases, with 20 bases between the two germline ends. CDR1 and CDR2 (germline): DFQATT, SNEGSKA (reference sequence). This CDR3 is built from 16 residues. CDR3 coding DNA: TGCAGTGCTAGACCCCCTAGTTGGGAAGGGGTAGAGACCCAGTACTTC. Translation: CSARPPSWEGVETQYF.

This clonotype came up a few times. The gene calls are TRBV6-2 or TRBV6-3 and TRBJ2-3; possibly TRBD1 for D (5 bases). This CDR3 has 14 amino acids. Trimming stripped 9 bases from V and 0 bases from J, with 13 bases between. Germline-derived CDR1 and CDR2 are MNHEY and SVGEGT. CDR3 residues: CASRGWTSTDTQYF. The CDR3 DNA follows: TGTGCCAGTAGGGGATGGACAAGCACAGATACGCAGTATTTT.

This chain connects TRBV6-5 to TRBJ2-6; D uncertain. CDR1 is MNHEY and CDR2 is SVGAGI in the germline V gene. Trimming took off 2 bases at V and 7 bases at J, with 6 bases between the two ends. The CDR3 extends over 13 amino acids. This chain's CDR3 is CASSYREANVLTF. The CDR3 DNA sequence: TGTGCCAGCAGTTACAGGGAAGCCAACGTCCTGACTTTC.

This clonotype showed up just a few times. The rearrangement links TRBV4-2 to TRBJ1-5; D perhaps matches TRBD1 (5 bases). Germline lookup yields CDR1 LGHNA and CDR2 YNFKEQ. V dropped 6 bases and J dropped 16 bases, with 22 bases sitting between them. The CDR3 is made up of 13 amino acids. The CDR3 loop is CASSRDRGFFSHF. The CDR3 coding sequence is TGTGCCAGCAGTCGGGACCGCGGATTTTTCTCTCATTTT.

The chain is built from TRBV15 and TRBJ2-3, with 12 positions matching TRBD2. The CDR3 length is 16 residues. CDR1 and CDR2 from the germline V gene are LNHNV and YYDKDF (reference sequence). V lost 4 bases to trimming and J lost 4 bases; unmatched junction nucleotides: 6. CDR3 region: CATSKLAGGWADTQYF. The CDR3 nucleotides are TGTGCCACCAGCAAACTAGCGGGAGGTTGGGCAGATACGCAGTATTTT.

The chain links TRBV7-9 to TRBJ1-4, with a possible D match to TRBD1 (5 bases). V lost 5 bases, J lost 8 bases, and 18 bases lay in between. Germline V CDR1 and CDR2: SEHNR, FQNEAQ (reference sequence). This CDR3 comprises 15 residues. The DNA of the CDR3 is TGTGCCAGCAGCGAAGACCGCCGGGCAGGGGAAAAACTGTTTTTT. Amino acids: CASSEDRRAGEKLFF.

Concerning this clonotype itself: An end of the junction differs from the germline gene, which may be a read error. The rearrangement links TRBV19 to TRBJ2-4; 13 bases agree with TRBD2. The germline V gene has CDR1 LNHDA and CDR2 SQIVND (reference sequence). The CDR3 consists of 16 residues. The CDR3 region is CSSSVGLAGDRNIQYF. The CDR3 DNA is TGTTCCAGTAGTGTTGGACTAGCGGGAGATAGGAACATTCAGTACTTC. The complete variable domain, with remaining parts taken from reference TRBV19 and TRBJ2-4, reads DGGITQSPKYLFRKEGQNVTLSCEQNLNHDAMYWYRQDPGQGLRLIYYSQIVNDFQKGDIAEGYSVSREKKESFPLTVTSAQKNPTAFYLCSSSVGLAGDRNIQYFGAGTRLSVL.

The chain combines TRBV6-2 or TRBV6-3 with TRBJ2-6; 7 nucleotides match TRBD2. The germline gives CDR1 MNHEY, CDR2 SVGEGT. The V and J ends lost 4 bases and 4 bases, in that order; junction bases with no gene match: 13. This CDR3 has 18 residues. This CDR3 is CASSSQLAVALGANVLTF. The CDR3 nucleotides read TGTGCCAGCAGTTCCCAGCTAGCGGTCGCACTCGGGGCCAACGTCCTGACTTTC.

This clonotype was seen repeatedly, ten times or more. The chain is built from TRBV7-9 and TRBJ1-2; 8 bases are shared with TRBD1. This CDR3 has 14 residues. V shed 5 bases and J 7 bases; nucleotides not matched to a gene: 9. CDR1 SEHNR and CDR2 FQNEAQ come from the germline V gene (reference sequence). The CDR3 sequence: CASSTDRGWIGYTF. CDR3 DNA: TGTGCCAGCAGCACCGACAGGGGATGGATTGGCTACACCTTC.

V and J are TRBV20-1 and TRBJ2-3; 7 nucleotides match TRBD2. The length of the CDR3 is 12 residues. Germline V CDR1 and CDR2: DFQATT, SNEGSKA (reference sequence). J was trimmed by 11 bases and V by 6 bases; bases with no gene match: 11. In DNA form, the CDR3 reads TGCAGTGCCAAAGGGGTGCTAGCGGAGCAGTATTTT. Residues: CSAKGVLAEQYF.

There are many counts of this clonotype. The V gene is TRBV28, the J gene TRBJ1-6; 8 bases agree with TRBD1. CDR1 is MDHEN, CDR2 SYDVKM, per germline. The length of the CDR3 is 15 residues. Unmatched junction bases numbered 4, after V lost 3 bases and J lost 6 bases. CDR3 nucleotides: TGTGCCAGCAGTTTCCTAGGACAGGGTAATTCACCCCTCCACTTT. This codes for CASSFLGQGNSPLHF.